The clone carrying this T cell receptor (beta chain) occurred once. These data belong to a study of blood T cell repertoires in COVID-19. In the original processing: Amplification from reference gene primers served as the basis for estimated nucleated cell counts. Using immunoSEQ multiplex PCR, the repertoire was profiled, and TCRdb retains in-frame clones only, with some absent. For V, J and clone size, that table is used; D and trimming come from the DNA. The sample carries 130,000 to 150,000 clones, around 85% recorded once. V was cut by 3 bases and J by 6 bases, with 15 bases left in between. Germline CDR1 MNHNS, CDR2 SASEGT. The CDR3 spans 15 residues.

Sequencing was done on a sample of peripheral blood. The sequence derives from a woman over 75 with acute or convalescent COVID-19. The V call is TRBV6-1, the J call TRBJ1-5; the D gene is possibly TRBD1 (6 bases). The CDR3 bases are TGTGCCAGCAGTGAGGGGGCTACGGTCAGTCAGCCCCAGCATTTT. Its translation is CASSEGATVSQPQHF.